The 2 T cell receptor beta chains below come from one sample, sequenced in a study of T cells after yellow fever vaccination. TCRdb independently ran MiXCR on the 5' RACE reads; one entry per CDR3 protein. The sample has approximately 260,000 distinct CDR3 sequences, about 5.2% seen once; the top ten hold less than 3.5%. Sample: CD4+ T cells sorted from PBMCs, taken on the day of the yellow fever booster vaccination. The receptors were sampled from a man younger than 30 who received the YFV17D yellow fever vaccine.

This clonotype was picked up a small number of times. The chain is built from TRBV5-1 and TRBJ1-1, with no clear D. V dropped 3 bases and J dropped 4 bases, with 10 bases sitting between them. The CDR3 consists of 13 residues. The germline V gene has CDR1 SGHRS and CDR2 YFSETQ. CDR3 region: CASSSVRATEAFF. CDR3 DNA: TGCGCCAGCAGCTCCGTTCGGGCCACTGAAGCTTTCTTT.

The table lists this clonotype with a few counts. The chain links TRBV12-3 or TRBV12-4 to TRBJ1-2; no definite D call. The CDR3 spans 12 residues. Trimming stripped 7 bases from V and 2 bases from J, with 8 bases between. CDR3 loop: CASTGRNYGYTF. For the CDR3, the DNA is TGTGCCAGCACGGGGAGAAACTATGGCTACACCTTC.